This entry is about one T cell receptor beta chain. The antigen is unknown. The sample originates from a study of memory CD4+ T cells and cytomegalovirus serostatus. General study findings and limits: About 40% of the roughly 160 known CMV-associated TCRbeta sequences appeared in CD4+ memory.

Single viable CD3+CD4+CD8-CD45RO+ cells were sorted as the memory CD4+ T cells. Sequenced by immunoSEQ multiplex PCR; TCRdb stores in-frame clones only, minus some. The table has about 46,000 clones, under 85% seen once. Sequencing used memory CD4+ T cells from blood. This receptor was taken from an adult in good health and CMV-seronegative.

The CDR3 region is CASSLPGGVGEKLFF. DNA for the CDR3: TGTGCCAGCAGCTTACCCGGGGGAGTGGGCGAAAAACTGTTTTTT. The chain carries TRBV7-2 and TRBJ1-4; a possible D gene is TRBD1 (5 bases). V gave up 2 bases and J gave up 8 bases, with 15 bases separating them. This CDR3 has 15 amino acids. The germline V gene encodes CDR1 SGHTA and CDR2 FQGNSA.